Sequencing of this T cell receptor beta chain was carried out in a study of blood T cell repertoires in COVID-19 (dated by TCRdb to about 2020). Regarding the research as a whole: Samples covering the acute and convalescent phases of COVID-19 were provided by collaborators in the United States, Italy and Spain. The prospective study material was composed of cDNA or gDNA derived from T cells, B-cell-depleted T cells, or PBMCs. Subjects who had been exposed to COVID-19, were actively infected with it, or had recovered from it provided the deeply sampled blood TCRbeta repertoires that made up the dataset. The repertoires were made available in a free public database intended to serve as a resource for research on the immune response to SARS-CoV-2. The samples were drawn from two sources: the first 160 participants of the ongoing ImmuneRACE study, and 1,000 to 1,500 subjects contributed by 6 global collaborators. Sample metadata almost always included a de-identified subject ID, COVID-19 status, age in years and sex. HLA class I and class II types, where available, came from metadata supplied by the sample provider rather than from assay-based typing. Results the study describes overall, beyond this receptor: Clinical and demographic metadata were provided uncurated, with the amount varying by source and participant.

After removal of 7 bases from V and 5 bases from J, the junction retains 6 bases not matched to a gene. Taken from cysteine to phenylalanine, the CDR3 has 14 residues. Only the CDR3 DNA is retained, 42 bases long and in frame from the first base. CDR1 and CDR2 were assigned from the germline V gene as MDHEN and SYDVKM. Comment on this clone: Which antigen it targets is not known. No quality values exist for individual bases; no much larger clone is one base distant.

Each collaborating institution followed its own protocols to collect whole blood in K2EDTA tubes. For TCRbeta analysis, collaborators shipped samples in one of three forms: frozen whole blood, isolated PBMCs, or DNA extracted from either of those sample types. TCRbeta CDR3 regions were amplified from genomic DNA using the immunoSEQ Assay, a bias-controlled multiplex PCR. Per the source publication's procedure: Nucleated cell counts per sample were estimated from amplification of reference gene primers within the assay. To quantify the absolute abundance of each unique TCRbeta CDR3 rearrangement, sequence reads were collapsed and filtered. For each sample, productive Simpson clonality was calculated as the square root of Simpson's diversity index across productive rearrangements. Imported from immuneACCESS, the table was reduced by TCRdb to in-frame sequences with V and J called. These copies leave out some clones; in studies compared against another copy, an unresolved V gene accounts for under half, and the cause of the remainder is not known. The V and J calls and the clone size are those of that table, but D and trimming were determined from the DNA. This sample gives about 400,000 clones in total; around 86% of them show up just once. The ten largest account for roughly 3.1% of the sample.

This clonotype was obtained from a human donor in a cohort sampled during active COVID-19. The rearrangement joined TRBV28 to TRBJ2-7, and 12 bases in between align with TRBD2. What was sequenced was peripheral blood. The CDR3 protein sequence reads: CASTTTSGRDEQYF. The bases read TGTGCCAGCACCACGACTAGCGGGAGAGACGAGCAGTACTTC.